This T cell receptor beta chain was obtained from a study of blood T cell repertoires in COVID-19. On the study more broadly: The analysed material was cDNA or gDNA that came from T cells, B-cell-depleted T cells, or PBMCs.

In germline, CDR1 is SGHTA, CDR2 FQGTGA. The CDR3 is 17 amino acids. V was pared by 0 bases and J by 2 bases, with 14 bases between. Per the original data handling: By means of reference gene primer amplification, nucleated cell counts were estimated. Assay used: immunoSEQ multiplex PCR; TCRdb lists only in-frame clones, some missing. V and J calls and clone size follow that table, whereas D and trimming were derived from the DNA. Counted here are around 300,000 clones, 90% occurring once; the ten biggest clones make up roughly 1.6%. Enrollees, roughly 18 to 90 years old, lived in approximately 25 US areas. Assignments of participants to cohorts depended upon their own reported clinical history.

Input material: PBMCs or T cells enriched from blood (not recorded which). The rearrangement uses TRBV7-3 and TRBJ2-1; D perhaps matches TRBD1 (6 bases). The receptor was isolated from a woman younger than 30 with acute COVID-19. The CDR3 region has the DNA TGTGCCAGCAGCTTAACGTGGGGGCGGGCGACCTACAATGAGCAGTTCTTC. It is translated as CASSLTWGRATYNEQFF.